The 31 T cell receptor beta chains reported below all come from one sample, sequenced in a study of cytomegalovirus exposure and HLA in healthy donors. Both 60 Vbeta primers and 13 Jbeta primers went into the PCR. Measured with immunoSEQ multiplex PCR; TCRdb has only the in-frame clones, and not every one. The top ten clones hold 8% to 9.5% of a sample with 90,000 to 130,000 clones, under 70% of them seen once. Sequenced input: PBMCs. These receptors originate from a man aged 25-45 years in good health and CMV-seropositive.

The DNA of the CDR3 is TGTGCCAGTAGTAACGACAGGGGGGCGTATAATTCACCCCTCCACTTT. Protein sequence: CASSNDRGAYNSPLHF. The chain recombines TRBV19 with TRBJ1-6, with TRBD1 identical over 9 bases. Per germline, CDR1 LNHDA and CDR2 SQIVND (reference sequence). The CDR3 totals 16 residues. The ends lost 4 bases at V and 4 bases at J; junction bases unmatched: 5.

The chain couples TRBV6-4 to TRBJ2-3; 9 nucleotides align to TRBD2. This CDR3 is built from 19 residues. Germline CDR1 MRHNA, CDR2 SNTAGT. Unmatched junction bases numbered 13, after V lost 0 bases and J lost 3 bases. The CDR3 sequence: CASSDSATVRGGATDTQYF. CDR3 coding DNA: TGTGCCAGCAGTGACTCGGCGACGGTCCGCGGGGGGGCAACAGATACGCAGTATTTT.

The chain carries TRBV5-8 and TRBJ2-1, with D possibly matching TRBD1 (5 bases). CDR1 and CDR2 from the germline V gene are SGHTS and YDEGEE. The CDR3 is 14 amino acids. V was clipped by 0 bases and J by 12 bases, with 16 bases between them. The CDR3 sequence is CASSLEGPRNRQFF. DNA of the CDR3: TGTGCCAGCAGCTTGGAGGGGCCCAGAAATAGGCAGTTCTTC. Filled out from reference TRBV5-8 and TRBJ2-1, the complete variable domain reads EAGVTQSPTHLIKTRGQQATLRCSPISGHTSVYWYQQALGLGLQFLLWYDEGEERNRGNFPPRFSGRQFPNYSSELNVNALELEDSALYLCASSLEGPRNRQFFGPGTRLTVL.

The CDR3 protein is CSVSTGTGGSYEQYF. In DNA, the CDR3 is TGCAGCGTCAGCACCGGGACAGGGGGCTCCTACGAGCAGTACTTC. The chain combines TRBV29-1 with TRBJ2-7; 11 nucleotides line up with TRBD1. V shed 6 bases and J 0 bases; nucleotides not matched to a gene: 7. Germline-derived CDR1 and CDR2 are SQVTM and ANQGSEA. The CDR3 has 15 residues.

The chain joins TRBV27 to TRBJ1-5; D ambiguous. This CDR3 spans 14 amino acids. Trimming shortened V by 5 bases and J by 5 bases, and 13 bases separated the two germline ends. Germline values: CDR1 MNHEY, CDR2 SMNVEV (reference sequence). This CDR3 is CASSNGRLHQPQHF. CDR3 nucleotides: TGTGCCAGCAGTAACGGTCGTTTGCATCAGCCCCAGCATTTT.

The genes are TRBV4-1 and TRBJ2-5; possibly TRBD2 for D (6 bases). From germline, CDR1 is MGHRA and CDR2 YSYEKL. This CDR3 has 16 amino acids. The V end was cut by 1 base, the J end by 0 bases, with 12 bases between. The chain's CDR3 is CASSQGSAGNQETQYF. The CDR3 coding sequence is TGCGCCAGCAGCCAAGGATCAGCGGGTAACCAAGAGACCCAGTACTTC.

The chain combines TRBV5-4 with TRBJ2-7, with D possibly matching TRBD1 (5 bases). Trimming left V 1 base short and J 0 bases short, with 14 bases between. Germline V gene sequence: CDR1 SGHNT, CDR2 YYREEE (reference sequence). The CDR3 length is 16 residues. The chain's CDR3 is CASSLNQGSLSYEQYV. CDR3 coding DNA: TGTGCCAGCAGCTTGAATCAGGGTTCTCTCTCCTACGAGCAGTACGTC.

The CDR3 is CASSPSMGGVYNEQFF. DNA of the CDR3: TGCGCCAGCAGCCCCTCCATGGGAGGGGTTTACAATGAGCAGTTCTTC. The chain couples TRBV4-3 to TRBJ2-1; 7 bases map to TRBD2. The CDR3 is 16 residues long. V shed 4 bases, J shed 4 bases, and the junction held 10 bases outside the gene matches. Looked up from germline, CDR1 is LGHNA and CDR2 is YSLEER.

The rearrangement joins TRBV7-2 to TRBJ2-1; possibly TRBD2 for D (6 bases). The CDR3 is 15 amino acids. V shed 0 bases and J shed 9 bases, with 15 bases lying between them. Germline-derived CDR1 and CDR2 are SGHTA and FQGNSA. The CDR3 is CASSLARGRTGEQFF. CDR3 DNA: TGTGCCAGCAGCTTAGCGCGGGGACGCACGGGTGAGCAGTTCTTC.

The rearrangement uses TRBV6-5 and TRBJ2-3; 12 bases agree with TRBD2. Trimming took 9 bases from V and 6 from J; bases not matched to a gene: 10. The CDR3 loop spans 15 amino acids. Germline loops: CDR1 MNHEY, CDR2 SVGAGI. The CDR3: CASSFPTSGRDTQYF. As DNA, the CDR3 is TGTGCCAGTAGCTTTCCTACTAGCGGGAGGGATACGCAGTATTTT.

The chain employs TRBV5-1 and TRBJ1-3; the D is unclear. CDR1 is SGHRS, CDR2 YFSETQ, per germline. V lost 1 base and J 3 bases, leaving 8 bases between the germline ends. The CDR3 runs to 14 residues. The CDR3 coding sequence is TGCGCCAGCAGCTTGCCTGGGAGTGGAAACACCATATATTTT. It is translated as CASSLPGSGNTIYF. The whole variable domain, filled in from reference TRBV5-1 and TRBJ1-3, reads KAGVTQTPRYLIKTRGQQVTLSCSPISGHRSVSWYQQTPGQGLQFLFEYFSETQRNKGNFPGRFSGRQFSNSRSEMNVSTLELGDSALYLCASSLPGSGNTIYFGEGSWLTVV.

The chain carries TRBV10-2 and TRBJ2-1; D possibly corresponds to TRBD2 (6 bases). This CDR3 is built from 15 residues. Per the germline V gene, CDR1 is WSHSY and CDR2 is SAAADI. V was clipped by 8 bases and J by 8 bases, with 22 bases between them. CDR3 loop: CASARARLESDEQFF. The CDR3 DNA reads TGCGCCAGCGCTCGAGCGAGACTAGAGTCCGATGAGCAGTTCTTC.

Notes on this clone: This CDR3 is also generated by other DNA sequences in the sample. The chain combines TRBV28 with TRBJ2-7; 7 bases fit TRBD1. The CDR3 length is 14 residues. The germline V gene has CDR1 MDHEN and CDR2 SYDVKM. Trimming cost V 6 bases and J 3 bases; bases outside gene matches: 8. CDR3 protein: CASRKQGIIYEQYV. CDR3 coding DNA: TGTGCCAGCAGGAAACAGGGGATCATCTACGAGCAGTACGTC.

This clone was counted only a few times. The chain carries TRBV18 and TRBJ1-1; 7 bases agree with TRBD1. CDR1 is KGHSH, CDR2 LQKENI, per germline. The CDR3 extends over 12 amino acids. The junction had 6 bases not matched to a gene; V was cut back by 6 bases and J by 8 bases. The CDR3 loop is CASSPGQAEAFF. The CDR3 nucleotides read TGTGCCAGCTCTCCTGGACAGGCCGAAGCTTTCTTT.

This clone came up a few times. The CDR3, as DNA: TGTGCCAGCACCGCGCGCCCCCTCGTTATGAACACTGAAGCTTTCTTT. Translated, it gives CASTARPLVMNTEAFF. The genes are TRBV21-1 and TRBJ1-1. TRBV21-1 is termed a pseudogene. CDR3 length: 16 amino acids.

The chain employs TRBV10-2 and TRBJ2-2, with 11 bases that match TRBD1. Germline values: CDR1 WSHSY, CDR2 SAAADI. There are 15 residues in the CDR3. V was pared by 3 bases and J by 7 bases, with 4 bases of the junction left unmatched. The CDR3 region has the DNA TGCGCCAGCAGTGAAGGACAGGGGGCAGGCGGGGAGCTGTTTTTT. Translated, it gives CASSEGQGAGGELFF.

Only one count was recorded for this clone. The chain couples TRBV2 to TRBJ1-3, with 8 positions matching TRBD1. The V and J ends lost 6 bases and 0 bases, in that order; junction bases with no gene match: 4. The CDR3 spans 15 residues. Germline V gives CDR1 SNHLY, CDR2 FYNNEI. CDR3: CASSRTGGSGNTIYF. In nucleotides, the CDR3 is TGTGCCAGCAGCAGAACAGGGGGCTCTGGAAACACCATATATTTT.

This clone was seen a single time. V usage is TRBV5-1 and J usage is TRBJ1-2; D possibly corresponds to TRBD1 (6 bases). The CDR3 length is 17 residues. Trimming removed 1 base at V and 6 bases at J, with 22 bases between. The germline CDR1 and CDR2 sequences are SGHRS and YFSETQ. The CDR3 sequence: CASSLWGRGTDEDGYTF. In DNA form, the CDR3 reads TGCGCCAGCAGCTTGTGGGGCAGGGGAACCGACGAGGATGGCTACACCTTC.

This sequence joins TRBV27 and TRBJ1-2; D is perhaps TRBD1 (5 bases). The CDR3 runs 11 residues. V lost 5 bases to trimming and J lost 10 bases, with 11 bases between them. Germline V gene data show CDR1 as MNHEY and CDR2 as SMNVEV (reference sequence). CDR3 DNA: TGTGCCAGCAGTCGATGGGGCGCCTACACCTTC. Amino acids: CASSRWGAYTF.

In this sample, this clone turned up a few times. V and J are TRBV6-6 and TRBJ1-2; weak D call: TRBD1 (6 bases). This CDR3 has 13 amino acids. The V end was cut by 6 bases, the J end by 4 bases, with 12 bases between. CDR1 is MNHNY, CDR2 SVGAGI, per germline (reference sequence). The CDR3 coding sequence is TGTGCCAGCAGCAGGGACATCCTCTATGGCTACACCTTC. Translated, it gives CASSRDILYGYTF.

This clone has a handful of counts. The chain employs TRBV9 and TRBJ2-1; 10 nucleotides match TRBD2. The CDR3 has 17 residues. CDR1 and CDR2 from the germline V gene are SGDLS and YYNGEE. The V segment lost 1 base and the J segment 5 bases; nucleotides outside the gene matches: 9. This chain's CDR3 is CASSVKALLAGNNEQFF. The CDR3 DNA follows: TGTGCCAGCAGCGTAAAAGCTTTACTAGCGGGGAACAATGAGCAGTTCTTC.

The V call is TRBV5-6, the J call TRBJ1-1; no clear D. The CDR3 runs 15 residues. The germline V and J ends were trimmed by 0 bases and 1 base, with 10 bases remaining between them. Per germline, CDR1 SGHDT and CDR2 YYEEEE. The CDR3 loop reads CASSLGVRKNTEAFF. The CDR3, as DNA: TGTGCCAGCAGCTTGGGGGTCAGGAAGAACACTGAAGCTTTCTTT.

CDR3 loop: CASSYGLGDTEAFF. The CDR3 region has the DNA TGTGCCAGCAGTTACGGGCTGGGAGACACTGAAGCTTTCTTT. The chain uses TRBV6-5 and TRBJ1-1; D remains unclear. V lost 2 bases, J lost 3 bases, and 10 bases lay in between. Germline V CDR1 and CDR2: MNHEY, SVGAGI. The CDR3 contains 14 residues.

The genes are TRBV5-4 and TRBJ1-1; the match to TRBD1 covers 8 bases. The length of the CDR3 is 17 residues. V was pared by 1 base and J by 0 bases, with 8 bases of the junction left unmatched. The germline V gene encodes CDR1 SGHNT and CDR2 YYREEE (reference sequence). CDR3 in amino acids: CASSLRDRPSLNTEAFF. The CDR3 DNA reads TGTGCCAGCAGCTTGAGGGACAGGCCCTCCTTGAACACTGAAGCTTTCTTT.

The chain has TRBV28 and TRBJ1-4, with TRBD1 identical over 7 bases. This CDR3 has 14 residues. The V gene's germline CDR1 is MDHEN and CDR2 SYDVKM. V trimming: 5 bases; J trimming: 5 bases; junction bases outside the gene matches: 5. CDR3 DNA sequence: TGTGCCAGCAGTCCAGGGGGGCAGAATGAAAAACTGTTTTTT. Translating it yields CASSPGGQNEKLFF.

This chain joins TRBV30 and TRBJ1-2, with D uncertain. The CDR3 has 14 residues. Germline V gives CDR1 GTSNPN, CDR2 SVGIG (reference sequence). V lost 1 base, J lost 1 base, and 10 bases lay in between. CDR3 nucleotides: TGTGCCTGGAGTGGGAACTACCTTAACTATGGCTACACCTTC. The encoded protein is CAWSGNYLNYGYTF.

The chain's CDR3 is CASSASKAKGNQPQHF. CDR3 DNA sequence: TGTGCCAGCAGCGCGAGCAAGGCAAAGGGGAATCAGCCCCAGCATTTT. The chain joins TRBV7-9 to TRBJ1-5; TRBD1 might be the D (5 bases). Trimming stripped 5 bases from V and 4 bases from J, with 18 bases between. CDR3 length: 16 residues. Germline loops: CDR1 SEHNR, CDR2 FQNEAQ (reference sequence).

This chain connects TRBV27 to TRBJ1-2; a weak D match, TRBD1 (5 bases). V dropped 8 bases and J dropped 5 bases, with 21 bases sitting between them. From germline, CDR1 is MNHEY and CDR2 SMNVEV (reference sequence). The CDR3 extends over 15 amino acids. CDR3 in amino acids: CASGKRGPRSYGYTF. CDR3 sequence (DNA): TGTGCCAGCGGTAAGCGGGGCCCGCGCTCTTATGGCTACACCTTC.

This clone was found a few times. The V and J genes are TRBV10-3 and TRBJ1-2; the D gene is possibly TRBD1 (5 bases). V was pared by 0 bases and J by 6 bases, with 20 bases between. Germline V lookup: CDR1 ENHRY, CDR2 SYGVKD. CDR3 length: 17 amino acids. CDR3 sequence reads: CAISESPSGGGGNGYTF. Here the CDR3 DNA reads TGTGCCATCAGTGAGTCCCCCTCGGGCGGGGGAGGGAATGGCTACACCTTC.

V gene TRBV28 combines with J gene TRBJ2-5, with 8 bases that match TRBD1. Germline values: CDR1 MDHEN, CDR2 SYDVKM. V lost 3 bases to trimming and J lost 0 bases; unmatched junction nucleotides: 3. There are 15 residues in the CDR3. The CDR3 sequence is CASSLGQAYQETQYF. The DNA for the CDR3 is TGTGCCAGCAGTTTGGGACAGGCGTACCAAGAGACCCAGTACTTC.

V usage is TRBV12-1 and J usage is TRBJ2-7; the DNA was not compared with TRBD1, the D call given in the table. TRBV12-1 is marked as a pseudogene. This CDR3 region has 13 residues. The CDR3 DNA is TGTGCCAGCAGGTGTAACATTTACTACGAGCAGTACTTC. Translated: CASRCNIYYEQYF.